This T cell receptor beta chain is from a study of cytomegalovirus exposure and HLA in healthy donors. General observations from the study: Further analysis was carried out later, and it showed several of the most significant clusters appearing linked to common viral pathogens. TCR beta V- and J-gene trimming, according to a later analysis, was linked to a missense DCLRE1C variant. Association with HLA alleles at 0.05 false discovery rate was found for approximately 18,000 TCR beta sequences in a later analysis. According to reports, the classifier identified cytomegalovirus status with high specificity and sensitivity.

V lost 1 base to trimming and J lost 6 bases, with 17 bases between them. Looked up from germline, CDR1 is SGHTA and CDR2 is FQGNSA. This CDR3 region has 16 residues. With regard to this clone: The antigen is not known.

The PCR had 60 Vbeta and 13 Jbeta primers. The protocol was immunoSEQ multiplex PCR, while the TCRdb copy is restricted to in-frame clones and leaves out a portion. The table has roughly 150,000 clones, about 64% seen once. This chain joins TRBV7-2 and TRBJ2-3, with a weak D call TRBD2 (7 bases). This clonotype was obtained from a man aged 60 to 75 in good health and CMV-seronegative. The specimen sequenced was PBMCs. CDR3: CASSLVGGAGSDTQYF. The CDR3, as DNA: TGTGCCAGCAGCTTAGTGGGGGGGGCGGGATCCGATACGCAGTATTTT.